The next 14 T cell receptor beta chains were all read from a single sample in a study of technical replicates of blood from several donors. TCRdb keeps only in-frame clones here, not all; method: immunoSEQ multiplex PCR. The sample consists of 60,000 to 90,000 clones, around 97% of them appearing once. The sequencing sample was made of T cells isolated from PBMCs. The receptors come from a human donor in good health.

The V and J genes are TRBV6-1 and TRBJ1-5; D remains unclear. CDR3 length: 16 residues. Germline V gene lookup returns CDR1 MNHNS and CDR2 SASEGT. Trimming left V 4 bases short and J 0 bases short, with 13 bases between. The CDR3 loop is CASSVEAGNSNQPQHF. DNA for the CDR3: TGTGCCAGCAGTGTAGAGGCGGGGAATAGCAATCAGCCCCAGCATTTT.

This clone was observed once. The gene calls are TRBV10-1 and TRBJ2-1, with 14 nucleotides matching TRBD2. The CDR3 is made up of 19 amino acids. Trimming took 0 bases from V and 9 from J; bases not matched to a gene: 13. Germline assignment: CDR1 WNHNN and CDR2 SYGVQD (reference sequence). The CDR3: CASSESSPSGTSGSPEQFF. The CDR3 DNA reads as TGCGCCAGCAGTGAGTCGAGCCCTTCCGGGACTAGCGGGAGTCCTGAGCAGTTCTTC.

The chain has TRBV10-3 and TRBJ1-1, with a tentative D call TRBD1 (6 bases). This CDR3 comprises 15 residues. Germline V gives CDR1 ENHRY, CDR2 SYGVKD. Trimming removed 6 bases at V and 7 bases at J, with 21 bases between. This CDR3 is CAIRGARLPQGEAFF. In DNA, the CDR3 is TGTGCCATCAGGGGGGCTCGGTTACCACAGGGTGAAGCTTTCTTT.

The rearrangement links TRBV28 to TRBJ1-3, with D possibly being TRBD1 (6 bases). The germline V gene has CDR1 MDHEN and CDR2 SYDVKM. The ends were cut back, 6 bases at V and 0 bases at J, with 18 bases in the middle. The CDR3 runs 17 residues. CDR3 loop: CASSITKGGNSGNTIYF. The CDR3 DNA reads as TGTGCCAGCAGCATCACAAAGGGGGGGAACTCTGGAAACACCATATATTTT.

The V gene is TRBV15, the J gene TRBJ1-4, with D perhaps TRBD1 (6 bases). Trimming pared 0 bases from V and 5 bases from J, leaving 13 bases between. Germline values: CDR1 LNHNV, CDR2 YYDKDF (reference sequence). CDR3 length: 16 residues. The CDR3: CATSRDLQGPNEKLFF. CDR3 DNA: TGTGCCACCAGCAGAGATCTGCAGGGGCCGAATGAAAAACTGTTTTTT.

V is TRBV11-2 and J is TRBJ2-3; 7 bases map to TRBD2. Per the germline V gene, CDR1 is SGHAT and CDR2 is FQNNGV. The junction had 8 bases not matched to a gene; V was cut back by 3 bases and J by 2 bases. The length of the CDR3 is 16 residues. The CDR3 region has the DNA TGTGCCAGCAGCTTCCTCGGGGGGAAAAACACAGATACGCAGTATTTT. Protein sequence: CASSFLGGKNTDTQYF.

The chain is built from TRBV7-9 and TRBJ2-7, with TRBD1 as a possible D gene (6 bases). The CDR3 has 15 amino acids. The V end was cut by 2 bases, the J end by 0 bases, with 11 bases between. CDR1 is SEHNR and CDR2 is FQNEAQ in the germline V gene (reference sequence). DNA of the CDR3: TGTGCCAGCAGCTTACGGCAGGGGAACTCCTACGAGCAGTACTTC. It translates to CASSLRQGNSYEQYF.

V and J are TRBV7-8 and TRBJ1-2; D is perhaps TRBD1 (6 bases). This CDR3 spans 13 amino acids. Trimming left V 5 bases short and J 2 bases short, with 9 bases between. The germline V gene encodes CDR1 SGHVS and CDR2 FQNEAQ. The DNA of the CDR3 is TGTGCCAGCAGCACTGACAGGAACTATGGCTACACCTTC. This codes for CASSTDRNYGYTF.

The chain combines TRBV28 with TRBJ2-5; 7 bases agree with TRBD2. CDR3 length equals 14 residues. The germline gives CDR1 MDHEN, CDR2 SYDVKM. V gave up 6 bases and J gave up 0 bases; unmatched junction bases: 4. The CDR3 is CASSEGGDQETQYF. In DNA form, the CDR3 reads TGTGCCAGCAGCGAGGGAGGGGACCAAGAGACCCAGTACTTC.

The chain uses TRBV7-6 and TRBJ2-6; TRBD2 matches 7 bases. Germline CDR1 is SGHVS and CDR2 is FNYEAQ. With 8 bases clipped from V and 0 bases from J, the junction kept 4 bases outside the gene matches. The CDR3 runs to 15 residues. The CDR3 sequence: CASGGGSSGANVLTF. Here the CDR3 DNA reads TGTGCCAGCGGGGGGGGGTCCTCTGGGGCCAACGTCCTGACTTTC.

This chain connects TRBV18 to TRBJ1-5; 7 nucleotides agree with TRBD1. Per germline, CDR1 KGHSH and CDR2 LQKENI. This CDR3 is 16 amino acids long. V lost 6 bases, J lost 3 bases, and 11 bases stayed unmatched. The CDR3 spells CASSPSPGQTNQPQHF. CDR3 bases: TGTGCCAGCTCCCCCTCCCCGGGACAGACCAATCAGCCCCAGCATTTT.

The chain has TRBV2 and TRBJ2-5, with 14 nucleotides matching TRBD2. Germline CDR1 reads SNHLY; CDR2 reads FYNNEI. Trimming cost V 8 bases and J 5 bases; bases outside gene matches: 4. This CDR3 contains 14 residues. Here the CDR3 reads CASGTSGSVETQYF. The CDR3, as DNA: TGTGCCAGCGGGACTAGCGGGAGTGTCGAGACCCAGTACTTC.

The chain joins TRBV6-1 to TRBJ1-3; 7 nucleotides align to TRBD1. The CDR3 loop spans 17 amino acids. Germline V gene lookup returns CDR1 MNHNS and CDR2 SASEGT. V lost 4 bases, J lost 0 bases, and 9 bases stayed unmatched. CDR3 sequence: CASSVDRPLNSGNTIYF. The DNA for the CDR3 is TGTGCCAGCAGTGTGGACAGGCCCTTAAACTCTGGAAACACCATATATTTT.

This chain uses TRBV7-9 with TRBJ2-1, with 10 bases that match TRBD2. V lost 3 bases, J lost 5 bases, and 10 bases stayed unmatched. The CDR3 is 17 residues long. Germline CDR1 SEHNR, CDR2 FQNEAQ (reference sequence). The CDR3 DNA follows: TGTGCCAGCAGCTTTGCCCCCAGCGGGGGGGACAACAATGAGCAGTTCTTC. Its protein product is CASSFAPSGGDNNEQFF.